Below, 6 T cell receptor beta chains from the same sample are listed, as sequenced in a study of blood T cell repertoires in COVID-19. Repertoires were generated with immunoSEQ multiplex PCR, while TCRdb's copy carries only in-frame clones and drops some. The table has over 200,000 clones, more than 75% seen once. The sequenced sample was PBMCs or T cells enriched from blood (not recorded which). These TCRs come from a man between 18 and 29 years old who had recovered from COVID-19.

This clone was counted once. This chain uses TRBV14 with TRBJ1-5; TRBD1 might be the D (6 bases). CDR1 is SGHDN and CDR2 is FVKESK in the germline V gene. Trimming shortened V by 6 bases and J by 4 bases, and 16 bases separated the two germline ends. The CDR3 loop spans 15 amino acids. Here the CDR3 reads CASRRKYRVNQPQHF. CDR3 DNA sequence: TGTGCCAGCAGACGGAAGTACAGGGTGAATCAGCCCCAGCATTTT.

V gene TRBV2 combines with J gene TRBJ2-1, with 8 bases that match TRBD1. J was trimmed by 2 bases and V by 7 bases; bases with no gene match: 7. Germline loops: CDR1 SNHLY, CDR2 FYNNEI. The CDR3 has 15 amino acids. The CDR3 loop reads CASNMDRAAYNEQFF. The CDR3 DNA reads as TGTGCCAGCAACATGGACAGGGCCGCCTACAATGAGCAGTTCTTC.

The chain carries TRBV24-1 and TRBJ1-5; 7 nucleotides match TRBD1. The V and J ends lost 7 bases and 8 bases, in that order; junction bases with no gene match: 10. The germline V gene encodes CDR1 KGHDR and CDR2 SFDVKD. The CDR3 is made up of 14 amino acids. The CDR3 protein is CATSDRASREPQHF. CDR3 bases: TGTGCCACCAGCGACAGGGCGAGTAGGGAGCCCCAGCATTTT.

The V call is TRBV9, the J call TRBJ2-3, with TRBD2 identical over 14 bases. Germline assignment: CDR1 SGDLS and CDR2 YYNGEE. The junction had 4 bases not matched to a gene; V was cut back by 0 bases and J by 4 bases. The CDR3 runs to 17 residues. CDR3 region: CASSVATGLAGADTQYF. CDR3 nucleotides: TGTGCCAGCAGCGTAGCTACGGGACTAGCGGGAGCAGATACGCAGTATTTT. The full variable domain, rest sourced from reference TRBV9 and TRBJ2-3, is DSGVTQTPKHLITATGQRVTLRCSPRSGDLSVYWYQQSLDQGLQFLIQYYNGEERAKGNILERFSAQQFPDLHSELNLSSLELGDSALYFCASSVATGLAGADTQYFGPGTRLTVL.

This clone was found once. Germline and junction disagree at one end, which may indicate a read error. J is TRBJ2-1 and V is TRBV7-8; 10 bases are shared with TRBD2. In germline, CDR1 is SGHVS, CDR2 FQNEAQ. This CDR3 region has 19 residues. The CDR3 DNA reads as TGTGCCAGCAGCCTAGCCCTTGGCCTAGCGGGAGTTCCCTACAATGAGCAGTTCTTC. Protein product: CASSLALGLAGVPYNEQFF.

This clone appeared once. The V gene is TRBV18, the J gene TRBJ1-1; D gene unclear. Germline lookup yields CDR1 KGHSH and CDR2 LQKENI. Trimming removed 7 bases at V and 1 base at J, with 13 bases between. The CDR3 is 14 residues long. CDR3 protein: CASLARLPNTEAFF. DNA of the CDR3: TGTGCCAGCTTAGCCAGACTTCCGAACACTGAAGCTTTCTTT. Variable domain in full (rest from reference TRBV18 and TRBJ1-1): NAGVMQNPRHLVRRRGQEARLRCSPMKGHSHVYWYRQLPEEGLKFMVYLQKENIIDESGMPKERFSAEFPKEGPSILRIQQVVRGDSAAYFCASLARLPNTEAFFGQGTRLTVV.